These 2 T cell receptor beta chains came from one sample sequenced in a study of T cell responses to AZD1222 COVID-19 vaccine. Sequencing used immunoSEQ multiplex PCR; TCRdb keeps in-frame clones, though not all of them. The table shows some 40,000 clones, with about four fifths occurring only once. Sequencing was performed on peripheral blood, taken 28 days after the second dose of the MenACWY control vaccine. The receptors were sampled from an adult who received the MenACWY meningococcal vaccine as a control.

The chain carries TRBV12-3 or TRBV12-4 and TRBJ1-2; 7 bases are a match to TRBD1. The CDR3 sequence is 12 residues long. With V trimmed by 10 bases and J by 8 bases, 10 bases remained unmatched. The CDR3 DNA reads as TGTGCCACTGAAGGGCAGGGGGAAGGCTACACCTTC. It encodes CATEGQGEGYTF.

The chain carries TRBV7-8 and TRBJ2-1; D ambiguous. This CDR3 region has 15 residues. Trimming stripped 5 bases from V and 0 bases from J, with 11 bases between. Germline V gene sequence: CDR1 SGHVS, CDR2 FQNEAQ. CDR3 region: CASSPIWVSYNEQFF. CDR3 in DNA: TGTGCCAGCAGCCCCATTTGGGTCTCCTACAATGAGCAGTTCTTC.